This TCR beta chain comes out of a study of patients and donors after allogeneic stem cell transplantation. CDR1 LGHNA and CDR2 YSLEER come from the germline V gene. Trimming took off 4 bases at V and 6 bases at J, with 16 bases between the two ends. The CDR3 consists of 14 residues. TCRdb fed the RT-PCR reads into MiXCR, producing one record per CDR3 protein. The sample includes hundreds of thousands of distinct CDR3 sequences, about a sixth of them seen just once. This clonotype was found a few times. The chain recombines TRBV4-3 with TRBJ2-7; tentative D call: TRBD1 (6 bases). The origin of this receptor is a human donor who was either an allogeneic HSCT recipient or a stem cell or donor lymphocyte infusion donor (not recorded which). It is not recorded whose cells these are; they may come from a transplant donor. The sequenced sample was blood, either unsorted or a sorted T cell fraction (not recorded which). The CDR3 nucleotides are TGCGCCAGCAGCCCCTATCGGGGACATGTCGAGCAGTACTTC. Its protein product is CASSPYRGHVEQYF.